One and the same sample provided the 17 T cell receptor beta chains below, sequenced in a study of CD8+ T cells in alopecia areata. Treatment noted: oral pan-JAK inhibitor, 5-10 mg twice daily. Extraction and reverse transcription of RNA yielded cDNA as the sequencing template. Sequencing used immunoSEQ multiplex PCR; TCRdb keeps in-frame clones, though not all of them. The sample holds over 250,000 clones; 45% to 70% are singletons and the top ten take 0.75% to 0.95%. The sample here was CD4+ T cells sorted from blood, taken at week 52, from a patient treated with tofacitinib. The receptors here all came from a human donor with alopecia areata.

The chain recombines TRBV4-1 with TRBJ2-1; 9 nucleotides align to TRBD1. The V gene end was trimmed by 1 base and the J gene end by 6 bases; junction bases not matched to a gene: 4. Germline V CDR1 and CDR2: MGHRA, YSYEKL. The CDR3 consists of 15 residues. The CDR3 DNA is TGCGCCAGCAGCCAAGTTTGGGACAGGGCCAATGAGCAGTTCTTC. This gives the protein CASSQVWDRANEQFF.

The chain joins TRBV19 to TRBJ2-4; the match to TRBD1 covers 7 bases. This CDR3 region has 22 residues. Germline-derived CDR1 and CDR2 are LNHDA and SQIVND (reference sequence). With 5 bases clipped from V and 0 bases from J, the junction kept 25 bases outside the gene matches. CDR3 in DNA: TGTGCCAGTAGTCCCTTCCGTCCGACCGGGACAGCAGCGATTCTAGCCAAAAACATTCAGTACTTC. Protein product: CASSPFRPTGTAAILAKNIQYF.

V is TRBV30 and J is TRBJ1-5; D might be TRBD1 (5 bases). The CDR3 extends over 15 amino acids. CDR1 is GTSNPN and CDR2 is SVGIG in the germline V gene (reference sequence). V lost 0 bases and J lost 0, with 9 bases in between. CDR3 in amino acids: CAWSVGAFSNQPQHF. The CDR3 nucleotides are TGTGCCTGGAGTGTTGGGGCATTTAGCAATCAGCCCCAGCATTTT.

This chain connects TRBV29-1 to TRBJ2-5, with 10 bases identical to TRBD1. This CDR3 contains 13 residues. V was pared by 8 bases and J by 4 bases, with 7 bases of the junction left unmatched. The germline V gene encodes CDR1 SQVTM and CDR2 ANQGSEA. Here the CDR3 reads CSSSRDRGETQYF. The CDR3 bases are TGCAGCTCGTCCCGGGACAGGGGAGAGACCCAGTACTTC.

The V call is TRBV6-5, the J call TRBJ1-5; no reliable D call. The CDR3 is 15 residues long. Germline CDR1 is MNHEY and CDR2 is SVGAGI. V lost 6 bases to trimming and J lost 5 bases, with 17 bases between them. CDR3 sequence reads: CASRHRASEDQPQHF. The DNA of the CDR3 is TGTGCCAGCAGACACCGGGCCTCAGAGGATCAGCCCCAGCATTTT.

The chain carries TRBV28 and TRBJ2-7; 7 nucleotides agree with TRBD2. Germline trimming cut 6 bases from V and 2 bases from J; bases unmatched to any gene: 7. CDR3 length: 14 residues. Germline V gene sequence: CDR1 MDHEN, CDR2 SYDVKM. For the CDR3, the DNA is TGTGCCAGCAGGCCCAGCGGGGCCCCCTACGAGCAGTACTTC. As protein: CASRPSGAPYEQYF. Together with reference TRBV28 and TRBJ2-7, the CDR3 gives the full variable domain: DVKVTQSSRYLVKRTGEKVFLECVQDMDHENMFWYRQDPGLGLRLIYFSYDVKMKEKGDIPEGYSVSREKKERFSLILESASTNQTSMYLCASRPSGAPYEQYFGPGTRLTVT.

The chain joins TRBV7-3 to TRBJ2-2; D is unresolved. Germline CDR1 and CDR2: SGHTA and FQGTGA. The CDR3 consists of 14 residues. V was trimmed by 8 bases and J by 2 bases, leaving 12 bases between them. CDR3 sequence (DNA): TGTGCCAGCCGCGGCGGACCCAACACCGGGGAGCTGTTTTTT. This encodes CASRGGPNTGELFF.

The gene calls are TRBV6-5 and TRBJ1-1; 10 positions match TRBD1. Germline CDR1 MNHEY, CDR2 SVGAGI. The CDR3 runs to 14 residues. Unmatched junction bases numbered 8, after V lost 6 bases and J lost 7 bases. This chain's CDR3 is CASRGTGDLGEAFF. CDR3 bases: TGTGCCAGCAGGGGGACAGGGGATTTAGGTGAAGCTTTCTTT.

This clone was recorded a few times. The rearrangement links TRBV10-3 to TRBJ1-2; TRBD1 is a possible D gene (5 bases). This CDR3 is built from 13 residues. The V gene lost 4 bases and the J gene lost 7 bases, with 13 bases spanning the gap. Germline V gives CDR1 ENHRY, CDR2 SYGVKD. CDR3 region: CAISGGGPPGYTF. In nucleotides, the CDR3 is TGTGCCATCAGTGGTGGGGGTCCCCCTGGCTACACCTTC.

This clone was observed a single time. The chain is built from TRBV20-1 and TRBJ1-1; D remains ambiguous. Germline lookup yields CDR1 DFQATT and CDR2 SNEGSKA (reference sequence). With 3 bases removed from V and 7 bases from J, the gap between germline ends came to 6 bases. This CDR3 has 10 amino acids. CDR3 loop: CSARNVEAFF. CDR3 sequence (DNA): TGCAGTGCTAGGAACGTTGAAGCTTTCTTT.

Comments on this clone: Distinct nucleotide sequences in the sample also encode this CDR3. CDR3 DNA sequence: TGTGCCTGGAGTCCGAGGGGGGAGACCCAGTACTTC. Translating gives CAWSPRGETQYF. The V call is TRBV30, the J call TRBJ2-5, with D possibly TRBD1 on 6 matching bases. Germline CDR1 reads GTSNPN; CDR2 reads SVGIG (reference sequence). This CDR3 has 12 residues. Trimming left V 2 bases short and J 5 bases short, with 9 bases between.

This clone was seen more than once but under ten times. V usage is TRBV29-1 and J usage is TRBJ1-4; 8 bases align to TRBD1. This CDR3 region has 12 residues. CDR1 is SQVTM and CDR2 is ANQGSEA in the germline V gene. The junction had 4 bases not matched to a gene; V was cut back by 5 bases and J by 8 bases. The CDR3 coding sequence is TGCAGCGTTACAGGGGGTCGGGAAAAACTGTTTTTT. It specifies CSVTGGREKLFF.

In this sample, this clone turned up a few times. The V and J genes are TRBV29-1 and TRBJ1-5; D remains unclear. The germline gives CDR1 SQVTM, CDR2 ANQGSEA. The germline V and J ends were trimmed by 6 bases and 1 base, with 13 bases remaining between them. The CDR3 spans 14 residues. Here the CDR3 DNA reads TGCAGCGTGACCATGGAGGGAAGCAATCAGCCCCAGCATTTT. Protein sequence: CSVTMEGSNQPQHF.

The J gene is TRBJ1-2, the V gene TRBV20-1; no clear D. The CDR3 is made up of 9 amino acids. CDR1 and CDR2 from the germline V gene are DFQATT and SNEGSKA (reference sequence). Trimming left V 7 bases short and J 5 bases short, with 5 bases between. CDR3 sequence (DNA): TGCAGTGGAGGGTATGGCTACACCTTC. This encodes CSGGYGYTF.

The chain couples TRBV5-4 to TRBJ1-1, with 11 bases matching TRBD1. With V trimmed by 0 bases and J by 4 bases, 5 bases remained unmatched. CDR1 and CDR2 from the germline V gene are SGHNT and YYREEE (reference sequence). The CDR3 totals 16 residues. The CDR3 region has the DNA TGTGCCAGCAGCTTGGAAGGACAGGGGGCGAGCACTGAAGCTTTCTTT. Its translation is CASSLEGQGASTEAFF.

The CDR3 coding sequence is TGTGCCAGCTCACCACCTCCGTGGCAGGGGGTCATTTATGGCTACACCTTC. This sequence encodes CASSPPPWQGVIYGYTF. The J gene is TRBJ1-2, the V gene TRBV18, with 7 bases that match TRBD1. The ends lost 0 bases at V and 5 bases at J; junction bases unmatched: 12. Germline CDR1 is KGHSH and CDR2 is LQKENI. The CDR3 is made up of 17 amino acids.

The DNA for the CDR3 is TGTGCCAGCTCAGAGGGAGAGACCCAGTACTTC. This gives the protein CASSEGETQYF. This chain uses TRBV18 with TRBJ2-5, with D tentatively TRBD2 (5 bases). The CDR3 is made up of 11 amino acids. Looked up from germline, CDR1 is KGHSH and CDR2 is LQKENI. Trimming stripped 5 bases from V and 4 bases from J, with 5 bases between.